One sample yielded the 25 T cell receptor beta chains listed below, sequenced in a study of cytomegalovirus exposure and HLA in healthy donors. PCR used 60 Vbeta primers and 13 Jbeta primers. Repertoires were generated with immunoSEQ multiplex PCR, while TCRdb's copy carries only in-frame clones and drops some. Here the sample spans 150,000 to 200,000 clones, just over 75% being singletons. The source material was PBMCs. The receptors stem from a young woman in good health and CMV-seropositive.

The chain combines TRBV9 with TRBJ2-3, with 8 nucleotides matching TRBD2. The V segment lost 4 bases and the J segment 1 base; nucleotides outside the gene matches: 11. The germline V gene has CDR1 SGDLS and CDR2 YYNGEE. The length of the CDR3 is 17 residues. The CDR3 DNA reads as TGTGCCAGCAGCTCCCCGAGTAGCGGGATTGGCACAGATACGCAGTATTTT. It is translated as CASSSPSSGIGTDTQYF.

The rearrangement links TRBV28 to TRBJ2-2, with 9 bases identical to TRBD1. This CDR3 spans 16 amino acids. Trimming took 1 base from V and 2 from J; bases not matched to a gene: 2. Looked up from germline, CDR1 is MDHEN and CDR2 is SYDVKM. This CDR3 reads CASSLLGQGNTGELFF. The CDR3 DNA reads TGTGCCAGCAGTTTATTGGGACAGGGAAACACCGGGGAGCTGTTTTTT.

For this clone: Relative to the germline gene, one junction end is altered; a read error may explain this. The rearrangement links TRBV6-1 to TRBJ2-1; 7 nucleotides align to TRBD2. Per the germline V gene, CDR1 is MNHNS and CDR2 is SASEGT. The CDR3 runs 18 residues. The CDR3 is CASSENSLGGRAYNEQFF. The CDR3 nucleotides are TGTGCCAGCAGTGAAAACAGTTTGGGGGGGAGGGCCTATAATGAGCAGTTCTTC.

V usage is TRBV5-5 and J usage is TRBJ1-4; perhaps TRBD1 as D (5 bases). Deletions cut 5 bases from V and 0 bases from J, with 8 bases between. The length of the CDR3 is 14 residues. From germline, CDR1 is SGHKS and CDR2 YYEKEE (reference sequence). CDR3 in amino acids: CASRRGSTNEKLFF. Here the CDR3 DNA reads TGTGCCAGCAGAAGGGGATCAACTAATGAAAAACTGTTTTTT.

The CDR3, as DNA: TGTGCCATCAGTGGACAGGGGTACTATGGCTACACCTTC. This encodes CAISGQGYYGYTF. The chain combines TRBV10-3 with TRBJ1-2; the match to TRBD1 covers 8 bases. V trimming: 4 bases; J trimming: 3 bases; junction bases outside the gene matches: 1. The CDR3 has 13 residues. CDR1 and CDR2 from the germline V gene are ENHRY and SYGVKD.

The chain recombines TRBV19 with TRBJ2-1; the match to TRBD2 covers 7 bases. This CDR3 is built from 15 residues. Trimming cost V 8 bases and J 9 bases; bases outside gene matches: 16. Germline loops: CDR1 LNHDA, CDR2 SQIVND (reference sequence). CDR3 coding DNA: TGTGCCAGTGCCCTTTCACTGGGCGGGAGCCCTGAGCAGTTCTTC. Translating it yields CASALSLGGSPEQFF.

The chain recombines TRBV11-2 with TRBJ1-1; the match to TRBD1 covers 8 bases. The CDR3 is made up of 14 amino acids. The trim removed 2 bases at V and 1 base at J, leaving 0 bases unmatched. Looked up from germline, CDR1 is SGHAT and CDR2 is FQNNGV. The CDR3 sequence is CASSLQGANTEAFF. The CDR3 DNA is TGTGCCAGCAGCTTACAGGGGGCGAACACTGAAGCTTTCTTT.

This clone was found once. This CDR3 reads CASSRDRFGVDTIYF. The DNA of the CDR3 is TGCGCCAGCAGCCGAGACAGGTTCGGGGTTGACACCATATATTTT. The rearrangement uses TRBV4-1 and TRBJ1-3, with D maybe TRBD1 (6 bases). This CDR3 contains 15 residues. The germline V gene has CDR1 MGHRA and CDR2 YSYEKL. V shed 4 bases and J shed 8 bases, with 18 bases lying between them.

The rearrangement uses TRBV6-6 and TRBJ1-5; 9 nucleotides match TRBD1. The CDR3 runs 15 residues. V lost 6 bases, J lost 6 bases, and 9 bases stayed unmatched. Per germline, CDR1 MNHNY and CDR2 SVGAGI (reference sequence). CDR3 DNA sequence: TGTGCCAGCAGCCAGACAGGGGGTGTCAGTCAGCCCCAGCATTTT. Protein: CASSQTGGVSQPQHF.

This chain uses TRBV11-2 with TRBJ1-1; TRBD1 aligns across 9 bases. V lost 2 bases and J lost 4; bases outside the gene matches: 2. Germline values: CDR1 SGHAT, CDR2 FQNNGV. CDR3 length: 14 residues. In DNA form, the CDR3 reads TGTGCCAGCAGCTTAACGACAGGGGGCACTGAAGCTTTCTTT. Protein product: CASSLTTGGTEAFF.

V and J are TRBV7-2 and TRBJ1-3; maybe TRBD1 (5 bases). Trimming removed 8 bases at V and 3 bases at J, with 14 bases between. This CDR3 region has 14 residues. CDR1 and CDR2 (germline): SGHTA, FQGNSA. CDR3 nucleotides: TGTGCCAGCCGAGCTGGGGCTGATGGAAACACCATATATTTT. Translated, it gives CASRAGADGNTIYF.

The table lists this clone with a count of one. This rearrangement joins TRBV19 to TRBJ1-4; 9 bases are shared with TRBD1. The germline V gene encodes CDR1 LNHDA and CDR2 SQIVND (reference sequence). V trimming: 3 bases; J trimming: 4 bases; junction bases outside the gene matches: 3. The CDR3 has 15 residues. CDR3 amino acids: CASSMGQGLNEKLFF. The CDR3 DNA follows: TGTGCCAGTAGTATGGGACAGGGACTTAATGAAAAACTGTTTTTT. Full variable domain (rest looked up from reference TRBV19 and TRBJ1-4): DGGITQSPKYLFRKEGQNVTLSCEQNLNHDAMYWYRQDPGQGLRLIYYSQIVNDFQKGDIAEGYSVSREKKESFPLTVTSAQKNPTAFYLCASSMGQGLNEKLFFGSGTQLSVL.

V and J are TRBV7-9 and TRBJ2-2, with 10 nucleotides matching TRBD2. The germline V gene has CDR1 SEHNR and CDR2 FQNEAQ (reference sequence). The trim removed 10 bases at V and 5 bases at J, leaving 4 bases unmatched. This CDR3 has 13 residues. As DNA, the CDR3 is TGTGCCATCAAAGCGGGAGGGACCGGGGAGCTGTTTTTT. It encodes CAIKAGGTGELFF.

V usage is TRBV30 and J usage is TRBJ1-4; TRBD1 agrees at 8 bases. The CDR3 loop spans 16 amino acids. The V gene's germline CDR1 is GTSNPN and CDR2 SVGIG (reference sequence). Trimming took 2 bases from V and 7 from J; bases not matched to a gene: 12. CDR3 amino acids: CAWSKGGSTGAEKLFF. DNA of the CDR3: TGTGCCTGGAGTAAGGGGGGCTCGACAGGGGCTGAAAAACTGTTTTTT.

The chain couples TRBV7-6 to TRBJ2-7, with 7 positions matching TRBD1. The trim removed 2 bases at V and 0 bases at J, leaving 7 bases unmatched. The CDR3 runs 16 residues. Germline V gene sequence: CDR1 SGHVS, CDR2 FNYEAQ. As DNA, the CDR3 is TGTGCCAGCAGCTTATCTTCGGGACAGTACTCCTACGAGCAGTACTTC. Translated, it gives CASSLSSGQYSYEQYF.

The V gene is TRBV6-4, the J gene TRBJ1-6; D is possibly TRBD1 (6 bases). This CDR3 has 14 residues. Germline values: CDR1 MRHNA, CDR2 SNTAGT. The ends were cut back, 5 bases at V and 7 bases at J, with 12 bases in the middle. The CDR3 spells CASSTAGVNSPLHF. CDR3 nucleotide sequence: TGTGCCAGCAGTACTGCAGGGGTGAATTCACCCCTCCACTTT.

The V and J genes are TRBV5-1 and TRBJ2-1; D might be TRBD2 (5 bases). The CDR3 runs 15 residues. The V gene lost 0 bases and the J gene lost 2 bases, with 9 bases spanning the gap. The germline gives CDR1 SGHRS, CDR2 YFSETQ. This CDR3 is CASSLGSGTYNEQFF. The CDR3 nucleotides are TGCGCCAGCAGCTTGGGAAGCGGAACCTACAATGAGCAGTTCTTC.

As regards this clone: Other nucleotide sequences from this sample produce the same CDR3. The CDR3 sequence: CASSIRDRDQPQHF. DNA for the CDR3: TGTGCCAGTAGTATTCGGGACAGGGATCAGCCCCAGCATTTT. The chain employs TRBV19 and TRBJ1-5; 9 bases agree with TRBD1. CDR3 length equals 14 residues. Germline V lookup: CDR1 LNHDA, CDR2 SQIVND (reference sequence). Trimming cost V 3 bases and J 5 bases; bases outside gene matches: 2.

This chain joins TRBV5-1 and TRBJ2-7; the match to TRBD2 covers 11 bases. The germline V gene has CDR1 SGHRS and CDR2 YFSETQ. The CDR3 totals 18 residues. V lost 0 bases to trimming and J lost 3 bases; unmatched junction nucleotides: 11. The CDR3 reads CASSLGGRGTSGFYEQYF. As DNA, the CDR3 is TGCGCCAGCAGCTTGGGGGGACGGGGGACTAGCGGTTTCTACGAGCAGTACTTC.

The V call is TRBV19, the J call TRBJ2-3; tentative D call: TRBD2 (5 bases). The CDR3 is made up of 14 amino acids. V was shortened by 1 base and J by 4 bases, with 9 bases between the two germline ends. Germline-derived CDR1 and CDR2 are LNHDA and SQIVND (reference sequence). CDR3 sequence (DNA): TGTGCCAGTAGTATAGGTCCGGGGTCAGATACGCAGTATTTT. Protein: CASSIGPGSDTQYF.

J is TRBJ1-4 and V is TRBV28, with a tentative D call TRBD1 (6 bases). Germline CDR1 reads MDHEN; CDR2 reads SYDVKM. The V and J ends lost 4 bases and 6 bases respectively, with 15 bases between them. This CDR3 spans 15 amino acids. CDR3 bases: TGTGCCAGCAGTTCACAGGGAGAAAGTTATGAAAAACTGTTTTTT. It is translated as CASSSQGESYEKLFF.

The J gene is TRBJ2-5, the V gene TRBV5-4; perhaps TRBD2 as D (5 bases). V was clipped by 5 bases and J by 5 bases, with 10 bases between them. Germline CDR1 and CDR2: SGHNT and YYREEE (reference sequence). CDR3 length equals 12 residues. CDR3 loop: CASSRDTETQYF. The CDR3 nucleotides are TGTGCCAGCAGTCGGGATACCGAGACCCAGTACTTC.

The V and J genes are TRBV19 and TRBJ1-2; D is ambiguous. The CDR3 covers 15 residues. Germline values: CDR1 LNHDA, CDR2 SQIVND (reference sequence). The V and J ends lost 6 bases and 4 bases respectively, with 18 bases between them. As DNA, the CDR3 is TGTGCCAGTAGCCCCCCCAGCGTTCCGACCTATGGCTACACCTTC. Translation: CASSPPSVPTYGYTF.

A few counts support this clone. V is TRBV20-1 and J is TRBJ2-5; D gene unclear. CDR1 is DFQATT and CDR2 is SNEGSKA in the germline V gene (reference sequence). The CDR3 is 11 residues long. V shed 0 bases and J shed 4 bases, with 3 bases lying between them. CDR3 in DNA: TGCAGTGCTAGAGAGCGAGAGACCCAGTACTTC. Translation: CSARERETQYF.

The CDR3 spells CASTHRDGYEQYF. Here the CDR3 DNA reads TGTGCCAGCACCCACAGGGACGGGTACGAGCAGTACTTC. V and J are TRBV27 and TRBJ2-7, with D possibly TRBD1 on 6 matching bases. Germline values: CDR1 MNHEY, CDR2 SMNVEV (reference sequence). This CDR3 has 13 residues. Trimming took off 7 bases at V and 4 bases at J, with 14 bases between the two ends.